This is a list of T cell receptor beta chains from one sample in a study of T cells in Graves' hyperthyroidism and ophthalmopathy. A single record per CDR3 protein comes from TCRdb applying MiXCR to the multiplex PCR reads. The sample lists about 640,000 distinct CDR3 sequences; 20% to 25% were seen once. Sequencing was performed on blood. The receptors stem from a man aged 25-40 years with Graves' ophthalmopathy. Both conserved end residues are part of each CDR3. The order of the fields is clone size, D gene, J gene, V gene, CDR3 DNA, CDR3 protein. D genes are given only for firm matches. Only some rows state a clone size, as once, few, many or a class for expanded clones.

size: NA
D: TRBD1
J: TRBJ2-2
V: TRBV28
DNA: TGTGCCAGCAGTCCACCCGGGACAGGGATCGGCGGGGAGCTGTTTTTT
CDR3: CASSPPGTGIGGELFF

size: few
D: NA
J: TRBJ2-7
V: TRBV6-5
DNA: TGTGCCAGCAGTTACTCGCGACGGACTCCCTACGAGCAGTACTTC
CDR3: CASSYSRRTPYEQYF

size: many
D: TRBD1
J: TRBJ2-5
V: TRBV20-1
DNA: TGCAGTGCTAGAGAGGGACAGGGGGAGACCCAGTACTTC
CDR3: CSAREGQGETQYF

size: many
D: TRBD1
J: TRBJ2-5
V: TRBV20-1
DNA: TGCAGTGCCCTAGACAGGGGCCGACAAGAGACCCAGTACTTC
CDR3: CSALDRGRQETQYF

size: NA
D: TRBD1
J: TRBJ2-1
V: TRBV7-8
DNA: TGTGCCAGCAGCTACGGACAGGGAGGCTACAATGAGCAGTTCTTC
CDR3: CASSYGQGGYNEQFF

size: few
D: TRBD2
J: TRBJ2-7
V: TRBV20-1
DNA: TGCAGTGCCCCCGGGGCTAGCGGCTACGAGCAGTACTTC
CDR3: CSAPGASGYEQYF

size: many
D: TRBD2
J: TRBJ2-3
V: TRBV6-1
DNA: TGTGCCAGCAGAGCGTCGAGGCGGGAGGGTTTCACAGATACGCAGTATTTT
CDR3: CASRASRREGFTDTQYF

size: many
D: NA
J: TRBJ2-1
V: TRBV11-2
DNA: TGTGCCAGCAGCTTAGATCGTATGGGCCACGAGCAGTTCTTC
CDR3: CASSLDRMGHEQFF

size: NA
D: NA
J: TRBJ1-1
V: TRBV7-8
DNA: TGTGCCAGCAGCTTTCGACAGACTGAAGCTTTCTTT
CDR3: CASSFRQTEAFF

size: few
D: NA
J: TRBJ1-2
V: TRBV28
DNA: TGTGCCAGCAGGTTGAGTAGCCCCAACTATGGCTACACCTTC
CDR3: CASRLSSPNYGYTF

size: NA
D: NA
J: TRBJ2-6
V: TRBV28
DNA: TGTGCCAGCAGTTTACCCGGGACACCCTCTGGGGCCAACGTCCTGACTTTC
CDR3: CASSLPGTPSGANVLTF

size: NA
D: NA
J: TRBJ1-6
V: TRBV12-5
DNA: TGTGCTAGTGGTTTGGATCCTAACAGGGAGTCACCCCTCCACTTT
CDR3: CASGLDPNRESPLHF

size: NA
D: NA
J: TRBJ1-1
V: TRBV18
DNA: TGTGCCAGCTCTCCCCCGTTTACAGGGCCCCGGACTGAAGCTTTCTTT
CDR3: CASSPPFTGPRTEAFF

size: NA
D: TRBD1
J: TRBJ1-5
V: TRBV19
DNA: TGTACCAGTAGTGAACAGGGGGCCGGCCAGCCCCAGCATTTT
CDR3: CTSSEQGAGQPQHF

size: NA
D: TRBD1
J: TRBJ1-2
V: TRBV12-3/TRBV12-4
DNA: TGTGCCAGCAGTTTTGGACAGGAGCACGGCTACACCTTC
CDR3: CASSFGQEHGYTF

size: NA
D: NA
J: TRBJ2-7
V: TRBV7-6
DNA: TGTGCCAGCAGCTCCCCTGGGAATTCACAGGTCTCCTACGAGCAGTACTTC
CDR3: CASSSPGNSQVSYEQYF

size: many
D: NA
J: TRBJ1-1
V: TRBV2
DNA: TGTGCCAGCAGTGATGGCGGGGGGAACACTGAAGCTTTCTTT
CDR3: CASSDGGGNTEAFF

size: few
D: NA
J: TRBJ1-5
V: TRBV12-3/TRBV12-4
DNA: TGTGCCAGCAGTTTAGCGGGAAAGCCCCAGCATTTT
CDR3: CASSLAGKPQHF

size: NA
D: TRBD1
J: TRBJ2-7
V: TRBV7-9
DNA: TGTGCCAGCAGCTGGGACAGGGGAACGTCCTACGAGCAGTACTTC
CDR3: CASSWDRGTSYEQYF

size: many
D: NA
J: TRBJ2-7
V: TRBV20-1
DNA: TGCAGTCCCGCTCCTCTCGGGCCGATTGGCGAGCAGTACTTC
CDR3: CSPAPLGPIGEQYF

size: NA
D: TRBD1
J: TRBJ2-7
V: TRBV20-1
DNA: TGCAGTGCTAGAGATTTTGGCAGGGGGCTTTACGAGCAGTACTTC
CDR3: CSARDFGRGLYEQYF

size: NA
D: NA
J: TRBJ1-2
V: TRBV4-1
DNA: TGCGCCAGCAGCCAAGAGACAGCTATTACCGCCTATGGCTACACCTTC
CDR3: CASSQETAITAYGYTF

size: few
D: NA
J: TRBJ1-1
V: TRBV10-3
DNA: TGTGCCATCACCGAGGGTTTTATGAACACTGAAGCTTTCTTT
CDR3: CAITEGFMNTEAFF

size: few
D: TRBD2
J: TRBJ2-5
V: TRBV30
DNA: TGTGCCTGGAGTCCCGCGGCGGGAGGCGAGACCCAGTACTTC
CDR3: CAWSPAAGGETQYF

size: NA
D: TRBD2
J: TRBJ2-7
V: TRBV9
DNA: TGTACCAGCAGCGCCGGACTAGCGGGAGTCTACGAGCAGTACTTC
CDR3: CTSSAGLAGVYEQYF

size: few
D: NA
J: TRBJ2-7
V: TRBV5-6
DNA: TGTGCCAGCAGTCGGGAGGGGACAGGGCCGTCCTACGAGCAGTACTTC
CDR3: CASSREGTGPSYEQYF

size: few
D: NA
J: TRBJ1-4
V: TRBV6-1
DNA: TGTGCCAGCAAAAGCCGTTATGGGGGCCAGGCTAATGAAAAACTGTTTTTT
CDR3: CASKSRYGGQANEKLFF

size: NA
D: NA
J: TRBJ2-3
V: TRBV24-1
DNA: TGTGCCACCAGCGAAGAGCTCGACACTGATACGCAGTATTTT
CDR3: CATSEELDTDTQYF

size: NA
D: TRBD2
J: TRBJ2-1
V: TRBV5-1
DNA: TGCGCCAGCAGCCCGGGACTAGAAAACAATGAGCAGTTCTTC
CDR3: CASSPGLENNEQFF